The clone carrying this T cell receptor (beta chain) came up many times. MiXCR, run by TCRdb on the 5' RACE reads, gives a single entry per CDR3 protein. The sample consists of about 70,000 distinct CDR3 sequences, over 7% of them appearing once. This record comes from a study of spatial heterogeneity in lung cancer. At the level of the study: Around 68 TRACERx patients with early, untreated non-small cell lung cancer donated samples.

The V and J ends lost 4 bases and 6 bases, in that order; junction bases with no gene match: 11. The CDR3 has 16 residues. Germline loops: CDR1 MGHRA, CDR2 YSYEKL. The time point denotes: blood at routine non-recurrence follow-up after resection. V usage is TRBV4-1 and J usage is TRBJ1-5; 8 bases match TRBD1. The sequences come from PBMCs, collected at follow-up. The sequence was obtained from a female donor with early-stage non-small cell lung cancer. CDR3 sequence (DNA): TGCGCCAGCAGCCGTTCGCAGGGGGCGGAGGGTCAGCCCCAGCATTTT. Its translation: CASSRSQGAEGQPQHF.